Below, 10 T cell receptor beta chains from the same sample are listed, as sequenced in a study of CD8 T cells in ankylosing spondylitis. What these receptors recognize is not known. TCRdb re-analysed the 5' RACE reads in MiXCR, keeping a single row per CDR3 protein. The sample lists about 390,000 distinct CDR3 sequences, about 20% occurring once. Findings and limits, study-wide: A TCR beta motif made of about eight highly homologous variants seemed typical of ankylosing spondylitis blood.

The sample comprised blood, either unsorted or a sorted T cell fraction (not recorded which). Receptors originate from a male donor with ankylosing spondylitis.

This clonotype was seen more than once but under ten times. This chain uses TRBV6-1 with TRBJ1-6; maybe TRBD1 (5 bases). V was clipped by 10 bases and J by 3 bases, with 13 bases between them. The CDR3 is made up of 14 amino acids. Germline V lookup: CDR1 MNHNS, CDR2 SASEGT. The CDR3 DNA reads as TGTGCCACCACAACAGGCAACTATAATTCACCCCTCCACTTT. This sequence encodes CATTTGNYNSPLHF.

The V gene is TRBV20-1, the J gene TRBJ2-3; 8 nucleotides line up with TRBD2. Germline CDR1 is DFQATT and CDR2 is SNEGSKA (reference sequence). The CDR3 has 14 residues. The V gene end was trimmed by 3 bases and the J gene end by 3 bases; junction bases not matched to a gene: 5. The CDR3 loop reads CSARASGHTDTQYF. The CDR3 nucleotides are TGCAGTGCTAGGGCTAGCGGGCATACAGATACGCAGTATTTT.

The sample holds a few counts of this clonotype. The chain employs TRBV28 and TRBJ2-5; 8 bases map to TRBD1. The germline gives CDR1 MDHEN, CDR2 SYDVKM. This CDR3 region has 17 residues. Trimming at V came to 8 bases and at J to 2 bases, leaving 16 bases not matched to a gene. In DNA form, the CDR3 reads TGTGCCAGCTCCTACAGGCGGACAGGGAGGAGGCAAGAGACCCAGTACTTC. Translated: CASSYRRTGRRQETQYF.

This clonotype was detected ten times or more. For the CDR3, the DNA is TGCGCCAGCAGTGAGGTTCCGGGGGACGAGCAGTACTTC. As protein: CASSEVPGDEQYF. The chain recombines TRBV10-1 with TRBJ2-7; D may be TRBD2 (6 bases). Germline lookup yields CDR1 WNHNN and CDR2 SYGVQD (reference sequence). Trimming took off 2 bases at V and 5 bases at J, with 10 bases between the two ends. The CDR3 contains 13 residues.

This clonotype came up a few times. The chain carries TRBV3-1 and TRBJ1-1, with D uncertain. Germline assignment: CDR1 LGHDT and CDR2 YNNKEL (reference sequence). Between the trimmed V and J ends, which lost 4 bases and 4 bases, there was a span of 13 bases. The CDR3 has 14 amino acids. CDR3 residues: CASSRAPFTTEAFF. The DNA of the CDR3 is TGTGCCAGCAGCCGAGCCCCCTTTACCACTGAAGCTTTCTTT.

The chain is built from TRBV4-2 and TRBJ2-2; 12 nucleotides agree with TRBD1. Unmatched junction bases numbered 5, after V lost 3 bases and J lost 6 bases. CDR1 and CDR2 from the germline V gene are LGHNA and YNFKEQ. CDR3 size: 16 residues. The CDR3 region is CASSHPGQGAAGELFF. As DNA, the CDR3 is TGTGCCAGCAGCCACCCGGGACAGGGGGCTGCCGGGGAGCTGTTTTTT.

The V gene is TRBV18, the J gene TRBJ1-1; 11 bases agree with TRBD1. This CDR3 has 16 residues. Trimming cost V 3 bases and J 6 bases; bases outside gene matches: 9. Per the germline V gene, CDR1 is KGHSH and CDR2 is LQKENI. CDR3 amino acids: CASSPGTGGGIAEAFF. The CDR3, as DNA: TGTGCCAGCTCACCGGGGACAGGGGGTGGCATTGCTGAAGCTTTCTTT.

The chain links TRBV6-1 to TRBJ2-6; the D call may be TRBD1 or TRBD2 (5 bases each). V was clipped by 7 bases and J by 2 bases, with 15 bases between them. Germline CDR1 and CDR2: MNHNS and SASEGT. The CDR3 totals 16 residues. The CDR3 DNA follows: TGTGCCAGCACCCGGGACCCTATGGCTGGGGCCAACGTCCTGACTTTC. It translates to CASTRDPMAGANVLTF.

The chain joins TRBV10-1 to TRBJ1-5, with D possibly being TRBD1 (5 bases). The CDR3 is 16 residues long. Germline assignment: CDR1 WNHNN and CDR2 SYGVQD (reference sequence). Deletions cut 2 bases from V and 10 bases from J, with 21 bases between. The CDR3 nucleotides are TGCGCCAGCAGTGAGACAGGTCCTAGCAATCAGGGCCCCCAGCATTTT. Protein: CASSETGPSNQGPQHF.

The gene calls are TRBV28 and TRBJ2-3; 7 bases are shared with TRBD1. This CDR3 is built from 15 residues. Trimming at V came to 6 bases and at J to 2 bases, leaving 8 bases not matched to a gene. In germline, CDR1 is MDHEN, CDR2 SYDVKM. In DNA, the CDR3 is TGTGCCAGCAGCGAATCGGGACAGACCACAGATACGCAGTATTTT. It encodes CASSESGQTTDTQYF.